This is a list of T cell receptor beta chains from one sample in a study of T cells after posttransplantation cyclophosphamide. The data were produced by immunoSEQ multiplex PCR, yet TCRdb's version contains in-frame clones alone and is incomplete. Here the sample spans a few thousand clones, roughly 80% being singletons. The input for sequencing was PBMCs, taken 150 to 200 days after allogeneic stem cell transplant with posttransplant cyclophosphamide. These receptors were collected from a male patient aged 55-69 years who received an allogeneic stem cell transplant from a related donor and was CMV-positive. T cells may partly derive from the graft donor. Each CDR3 is given with its conserved first and last residue. The D gene is left open where the match is weak. Only part of the rows carry a size: once, few, many, or a class if the clone is expanded.

D	size	length	V	J	CDR3	DNA
.	.	17	TRBV4-3	TRBJ2-3	CASSQDLGGAGTDTQYF	TGCGCCAGCAGCCAAGACTTAGGAGGGGCGGGCACAGATACGCAGTATTTT
.	.	13	TRBV30	TRBJ1-6	CAWTGDTFSPLHF	TGTGCCTGGACAGGGGACACTTTTTCACCCCTCCACTTT
.	.	14	TRBV7-9	TRBJ1-6	CASSFTEVNSPLHF	TGTGCCAGCAGTTTCACAGAAGTTAATTCACCCCTCCACTTT
.	.	21	TRBV4-1	TRBJ2-6	CASSQGRVGGRRSSGANVLTF	TGCGCCAGCAGCCAAGGAAGGGTCGGGGGGCGCCGTAGCTCTGGGGCCAACGTCCTGACTTTC
.	.	14	TRBV6-6	TRBJ1-6	CASSHGREHSPLHF	TGTGCCAGCAGCCACGGACGGGAGCATTCACCCCTCCACTTT
.	.	14	TRBV2	TRBJ2-3	CASSEGLTRDTQYF	TGTGCCAGCAGTGAAGGACTCACTCGGGATACGCAGTATTTT
.	.	14	TRBV7-2	TRBJ2-1	CASTGGITYNEQFF	TGTGCCTCGACTGGCGGGATTACCTACAATGAGCAGTTCTTC
.	.	11	TRBV7-9	TRBJ1-3	CAIPLGNTIYF	TGTGCCATTCCCCTCGGAAACACCATATATTTT
TRBD2	.	15	TRBV6-5	TRBJ2-1	CASSYSSGSYNEQFF	TGTGCCAGCAGTTACTCTAGCGGGAGTTACAATGAGCAGTTCTTC
TRBD1	.	14	TRBV15	TRBJ1-2	CATSRTDRGDGYTF	TGTGCCACCAGCAGGACCGACAGGGGCGATGGCTACACCTTC
TRBD1	.	17	TRBV11-2	TRBJ1-1	CASSISDRVTVNTEAFF	TGTGCCAGCAGCATCTCCGACAGGGTAACAGTGAACACTGAAGCTTTCTTT
.	.	15	TRBV19	TRBJ2-1	CASSTRGSHYNEQFF	TGTGCCAGTAGTACCCGTGGGAGCCACTACAATGAGCAGTTCTTC
.	.	16	TRBV30	TRBJ1-6	CAWSGPRGGRSSPLHF	TGTGCCTGGAGTGGTCCCCGCGGGGGGAGAAGTTCACCCCTCCACTTT
.	.	15	TRBV5-4	TRBJ1-6	CASSLGPRVNSPLHF	TGTGCCAGCAGCTTGGGTCCCAGGGTTAATTCCCCCCTCCACTTT
.	.	14	TRBV5-1	TRBJ2-3	CASSSHGVGDTQYF	TGCGCCAGCAGCTCCCACGGAGTCGGAGATACGCAGTATTTT
.	.	14	TRBV7-3	TRBJ2-2	CASSKSVNTGELFF	TGTGCCAGCAGCAAGAGCGTGAACACCGGGGAGCTGTTTTTT
.	few	15	TRBV6-6	TRBJ1-2	CASSGGLAGLYGYTF	TGTGCCAGCAGTGGGGGCCTCGCAGGCCTCTATGGCTACACCTTC
TRBD1	.	14	TRBV30	TRBJ1-5	CAWSRRTGNQPQHF	TGTGCCTGGAGTAGAAGGACAGGTAATCAGCCCCAGCATTTT
.	.	14	TRBV7-2	TRBJ1-6	CASSFDGGNSPLHF	TGTGCCAGCAGCTTCGATGGAGGGAATTCACCCCTCCACTTT
TRBD2	.	17	TRBV14	TRBJ2-3	CASSQEAGGSRTDTQYF	TGTGCCAGCAGCCAAGAGGCGGGGGGGAGCCGCACAGATACGCAGTATTTT
.	.	13	TRBV5-1	TRBJ1-2	CASSLEDGGGYTF	TGCGCCAGCAGCTTGGAAGATGGAGGTGGCTACACCTTC
TRBD2	.	16	TRBV4-2	TRBJ2-5	CASSQVIAGGQETQYF	TGTGCCAGCAGCCAAGTGATAGCGGGAGGGCAAGAGACCCAGTACTTC
TRBD2	.	19	TRBV7-3	TRBJ2-3	CASSLDDSKGLAGVNTQYF	TGTGCCAGCAGCTTAGATGATTCGAAGGGACTAGCGGGAGTAAATACGCAGTATTTT
.	.	17	TRBV18	TRBJ2-5	CASSRETDTRKGETQYF	TGTGCCAGCTCACGTGAGACGGACACCCGAAAAGGGGAGACCCAGTACTTC
.	.	15	TRBV6-6	TRBJ1-6	CASSYQPGPNSPLHF	TGTGCCAGCAGTTACCAACCAGGGCCAAATTCACCCCTCCACTTT
TRBD1	once	13	TRBV11-2	TRBJ2-5	CASSPGQGRTQYF	TGTGCCAGCAGCCCGGGACAGGGGAGGACCCAGTACTTC
.	.	16	TRBV28	TRBJ1-2	CASSLSASSPGGGYTF	TGTGCCAGCAGTTTGTCCGCCAGCTCCCCGGGGGGGGGCTACACCTTC
.	large	13	TRBV10-3	TRBJ1-5	CAITGDLNQPQHF	TGTGCCATCACAGGGGATCTCAATCAGCCCCAGCATTTT
TRBD1	.	15	TRBV5-1	TRBJ1-1	CASSLSPGQITEAFF	TGCGCCAGCAGTTTATCTCCGGGACAGATAACTGAAGCTTTCTTT
.	few	15	TRBV5-1	TRBJ2-1	CASSLSVTVYNEQFF	TGCGCCAGCAGCTTGTCGGTGACAGTGTACAATGAGCAGTTCTTC
.	.	14	TRBV2	TRBJ2-1	CASSEAGVYNEQFF	TGTGCCAGCAGTGAAGCGGGAGTCTACAATGAGCAGTTCTTC
TRBD2	.	16	TRBV4-3	TRBJ2-3	CASSLTSGGSTDTQYF	TGCGCCAGCAGCCTCACTAGCGGGGGCAGCACAGATACGCAGTATTTT
.	.	13	TRBV28	TRBJ2-2	CASSFSGTGELFF	TGTGCCAGCAGTTTTTCGGGGACCGGGGAGCTGTTTTTT
.	.	13	TRBV25-1	TRBJ2-5	CASSDGGEETQYF	TGTGCCAGCAGTGATGGAGGTGAGGAGACCCAGTACTTC
.	.	11	TRBV27	TRBJ2-5	CASSPGETQYF	TGTGCCAGCAGTCCAGGGGAGACCCAGTACTTC
.	few	13	TRBV14	TRBJ2-2	CASSQGGNGELFF	TGTGCCAGCAGCCAAGGCGGGAACGGGGAGCTGTTTTTT
.	.	16	TRBV28	TRBJ2-1	CASSLSGQGSSNEQFF	TGTGCCAGCAGTTTAAGCGGGCAGGGTTCCAGCAATGAGCAGTTCTTC
TRBD2	once	16	TRBV5-1	TRBJ2-7	CASSKPTGTSVYEQYF	TGCGCCAGCAGTAAACCGACCGGGACTAGCGTCTACGAGCAGTACTTC
TRBD1	.	15	TRBV15	TRBJ1-1	CATSRSGGLNTEAFF	TGTGCCACCAGCAGGTCAGGGGGCCTGAACACTGAAGCTTTCTTT
.	.	15	TRBV6-6	TRBJ2-7	CASSYSPGVGYEQYF	TGTGCCAGCAGTTACTCCCCAGGGGTAGGCTACGAGCAGTACTTC
TRBD1	few	15	TRBV9	TRBJ2-1	CASSATGAGVNEQFF	TGTGCCAGCAGCGCAACAGGGGCTGGTGTCAATGAGCAGTTCTTC
TRBD2	once	15	TRBV7-8	TRBJ2-5	CASSLASGVQETQYF	TGTGCCAGCAGCTTAGCCAGCGGGGTACAAGAGACCCAGTACTTC
.	.	15	TRBV5-5	TRBJ2-7	CASSSAPGSTYEQYF	TGTGCCAGCAGCTCGGCCCCCGGGAGTACCTACGAGCAGTACTTC
TRBD1	once	16	TRBV28	TRBJ1-1	CASSLWRGRGGTEAFF	TGTGCCAGCAGTTTGTGGAGGGGGCGAGGAGGCACTGAAGCTTTCTTT
.	few	14	TRBV5-1	TRBJ1-2	CASSLPQANYGYTF	TGCGCCAGCAGCTTGCCGCAGGCTAACTATGGCTACACCTTC
TRBD1	.	17	TRBV9	TRBJ1-1	CASSGYRGQGSKTEAFF	TGTGCCAGCAGCGGATACAGGGGGCAAGGGTCGAAGACTGAAGCTTTCTTT
TRBD2	.	15	TRBV7-2	TRBJ2-3	CASSGSGYYTDTQYF	TGTGCCAGCAGCGGTAGCGGGTATTACACAGATACGCAGTATTTT
.	.	16	TRBV21-1	TRBJ1-2	CASRTPQGRQQYGYTF	TGTGCCAGCAGGACCCCCCAGGGGCGCCAGCAATATGGCTACACCTTC
.	.	14	TRBV29-1	TRBJ2-3	CSVGVGSTLDTQYF	TGCAGCGTTGGGGTGGGGAGCACACTAGATACGCAGTATTTT
TRBD1	.	18	TRBV2	TRBJ1-5	CASSYTGGPTYSNQPQHF	TGTGCCAGCAGTTATACAGGGGGGCCTACCTATAGCAATCAGCCCCAGCATTTT
.	.	9	TRBV10-3	TRBJ2-7	CAIRPYNNF	TGTGCCATCAGACCCTATAATAACTTC
.	.	14	TRBV5-6	TRBJ1-2	CASSFNTQDYGYTF	TGTGCCAGCAGCTTCAACACCCAGGACTATGGCTACACCTTC
TRBD2	.	15	TRBV5-4	TRBJ2-3	CASSLGAGGTDTQYF	TGTGCCAGCAGCTTGGGCGCGGGGGGCACAGATACGCAGTATTTT
TRBD1	.	14	TRBV6-4	TRBJ2-3	CASSDSTGADTQYF	TGTGCCAGCAGTGACTCGACAGGGGCAGATACGCAGTATTTT
.	.	14	TRBV7-2	TRBJ2-1	CASSSYGGLVEQFF	TGTGCCAGCAGCTCCTACGGGGGTCTCGTTGAGCAGTTCTTC
TRBD1	.	13	TRBV18	TRBJ1-2	CASSPGQAGGYTF	TGTGCCAGCTCACCGGGACAGGCCGGGGGCTACACCTTC
TRBD2	.	16	TRBV7-9	TRBJ2-3	CASSFGGGASTDTQYF	TGTGCCAGCAGCTTCGGGGGGGGCGCGAGCACAGATACGCAGTATTTT
TRBD1	.	16	TRBV6-6	TRBJ2-5	CASSYKRDRGQETQYF	TGTGCCAGCAGTTACAAGCGGGACAGGGGGCAAGAGACCCAGTACTTC
.	.	16	TRBV4-3	TRBJ2-1	CASSQEGRRGYNEQFF	TGCGCCAGCAGCCAAGAGGGGCGGAGGGGCTACAATGAGCAGTTCTTC
TRBD2	.	14	TRBV5-1	TRBJ2-5	CASSLGGRGETQYF	TGCGCCAGCAGCCTCGGGGGGAGGGGTGAGACCCAGTACTTC